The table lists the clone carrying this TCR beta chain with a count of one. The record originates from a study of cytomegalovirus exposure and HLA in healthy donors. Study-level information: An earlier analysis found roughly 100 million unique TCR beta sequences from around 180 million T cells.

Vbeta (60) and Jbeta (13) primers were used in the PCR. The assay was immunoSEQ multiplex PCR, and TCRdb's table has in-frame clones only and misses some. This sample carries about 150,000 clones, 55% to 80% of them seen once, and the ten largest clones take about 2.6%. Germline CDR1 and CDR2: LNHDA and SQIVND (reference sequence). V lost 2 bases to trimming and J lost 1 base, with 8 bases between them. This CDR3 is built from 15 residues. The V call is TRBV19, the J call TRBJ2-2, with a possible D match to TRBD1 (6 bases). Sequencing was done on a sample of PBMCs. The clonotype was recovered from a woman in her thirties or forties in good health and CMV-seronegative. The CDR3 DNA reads TGTGCCAGTAGTATAAGCAGGGGGAACACCGGGGAGCTGTTTTTT. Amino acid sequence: CASSISRGNTGELFF.